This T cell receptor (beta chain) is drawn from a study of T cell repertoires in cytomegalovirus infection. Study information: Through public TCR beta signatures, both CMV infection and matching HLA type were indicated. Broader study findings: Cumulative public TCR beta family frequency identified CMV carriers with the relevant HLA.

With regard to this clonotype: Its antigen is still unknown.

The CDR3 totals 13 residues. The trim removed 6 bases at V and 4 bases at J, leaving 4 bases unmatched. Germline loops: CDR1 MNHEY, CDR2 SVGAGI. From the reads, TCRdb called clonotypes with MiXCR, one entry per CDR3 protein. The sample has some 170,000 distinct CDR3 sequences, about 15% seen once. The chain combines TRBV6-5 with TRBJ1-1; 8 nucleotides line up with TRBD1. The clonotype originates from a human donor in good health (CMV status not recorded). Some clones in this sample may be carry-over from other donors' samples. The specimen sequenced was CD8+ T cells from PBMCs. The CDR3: CASRLQGATEAFF. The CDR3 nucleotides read TGTGCCAGCAGGCTTCAGGGGGCCACTGAAGCTTTCTTT.